This T cell receptor (beta chain) emerged from a study of T-cell memory formation after mild COVID-19. At the level of the study: TCR clusters mostly belonged to single donors. General study results and limits: Researchers report contracting CD4+ clones mostly in CM and EM, with CD8+ clones in EMRA.

UMIs and sample barcodes were carried by the TCR alpha and TCR beta cDNA libraries that 5'RACE produced using constant-segment primers. TCRdb ran MiXCR on the 5' RACE reads and lists one entry per CDR3 protein. This sample has a few hundred thousand distinct CDR3 sequences, with roughly 21% found just once. CDR1 and CDR2 (germline): DFQATT, SNEGSKA (reference sequence). Germline trimming cut 3 bases from V and 3 bases from J; bases unmatched to any gene: 6. CDR3 length equals 16 residues. This clonotype showed up just a few times. The antigen remains undetermined. This receptor was obtained from an adult woman who had mild COVID-19 (a few samples of this study predate the infection). Cell type and time point are not known. V and J are TRBV20-1 and TRBJ2-1, with TRBD2 matching 12 bases. Sequencing was carried out using PBMCs or a T cell subset sorted from them (not recorded which). As DNA, the CDR3 is TGCAGTGCTAGGTCCGGACTAGCGGGGAACTACAATGAGCAGTTCTTC. Its protein is CSARSGLAGNYNEQFF.